The present T cell receptor (beta chain) was sequenced within a study of regulatory T cells in long-lasting Graves disease. Study summary: Patients with new Graves' disease had used antithyroid drugs below 3 months.

This CDR3 region has 12 residues. Germline CDR1 reads LGHDT; CDR2 reads YNNKEL (reference sequence). Trimming took 2 bases from V and 5 from J; bases not matched to a gene: 0. For TCR beta, libraries came from iRepertoire HTBI primers and Arm-PCR of CDR3 regions. TCRdb redid the calling of the multiplex PCR reads with MiXCR, one entry per CDR3 protein. Among approximately 400,000 distinct CDR3 sequences listed, less than 20% were seen once. Time point in this sample: newly diagnosed GD, antithyroid drugs for less than 3 months. The TCR library was made from RNA that had been extracted from PBMCs in TRIzol.

The chain links TRBV3-1 to TRBJ2-7; 7 nucleotides line up with TRBD1. This sequence originates from a female donor with Graves disease. This material consisted of peripheral blood mononuclear cells (PBMCs), taken at new diagnosis, from a patient treated with antithyroid drugs. The CDR3 DNA sequence: TGTGCCAGCAGCCAAACAGGGGACGAGCAGTACTTC. Translated: CASSQTGDEQYF.